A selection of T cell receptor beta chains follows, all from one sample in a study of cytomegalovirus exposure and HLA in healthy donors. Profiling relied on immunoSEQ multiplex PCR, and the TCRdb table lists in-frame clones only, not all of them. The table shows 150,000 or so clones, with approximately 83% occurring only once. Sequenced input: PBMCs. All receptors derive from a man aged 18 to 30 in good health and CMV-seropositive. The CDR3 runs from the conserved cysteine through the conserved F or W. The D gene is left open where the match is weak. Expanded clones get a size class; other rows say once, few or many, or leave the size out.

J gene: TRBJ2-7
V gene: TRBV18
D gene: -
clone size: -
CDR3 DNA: TGTGCCAGCTCAGCTGGGGTAGGGAGGGAGCAGTACTTC
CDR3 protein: CASSAGVGREQYF

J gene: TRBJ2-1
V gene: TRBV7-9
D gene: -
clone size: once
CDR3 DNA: TGTGCCAGCAGCTTAGGAGCAGGGATGGATGAGCAGTTCTTC
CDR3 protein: CASSLGAGMDEQFF

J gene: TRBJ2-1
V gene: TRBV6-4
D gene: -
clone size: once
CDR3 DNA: TGTGCCAGCAGTGCCCACCCTATACCGACAGTTGCCCATGAGCAGTTCTTC
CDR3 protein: CASSAHPIPTVAHEQFF

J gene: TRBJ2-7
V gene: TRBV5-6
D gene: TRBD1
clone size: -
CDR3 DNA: TGTGCCAGCAGCAGACAGGGGCCCCTGTACGAGCAGTACTTC
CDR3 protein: CASSRQGPLYEQYF

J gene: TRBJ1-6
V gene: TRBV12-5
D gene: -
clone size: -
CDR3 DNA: TGTGCTAGTGCCAAGACCCCACCCGGCGGGACGTTCAATTCACCCCTCCACTTT
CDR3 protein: CASAKTPPGGTFNSPLHF

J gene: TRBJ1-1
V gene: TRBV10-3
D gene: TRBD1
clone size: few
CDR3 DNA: TGTGCCACGGGCGGGACAGGCTCAGGGACTGAAGCTTTCTTT
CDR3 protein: CATGGTGSGTEAFF

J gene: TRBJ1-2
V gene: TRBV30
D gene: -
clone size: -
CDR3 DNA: TGTGCCTGGAGTGGCATCGGCCCGGGGATTTATGGCTACACCTTC
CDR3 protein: CAWSGIGPGIYGYTF

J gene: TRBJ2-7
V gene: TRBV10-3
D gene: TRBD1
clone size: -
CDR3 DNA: TGTGCCATCAGTGACCCGGACAGGGAGGAATACGAGCAGTACTTC
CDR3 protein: CAISDPDREEYEQYF

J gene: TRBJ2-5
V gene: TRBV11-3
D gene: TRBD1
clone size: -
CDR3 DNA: TGTGCCAGCAGCTCGGGACAGGCACGAGAGACCCAGTACTTC
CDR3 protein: CASSSGQARETQYF

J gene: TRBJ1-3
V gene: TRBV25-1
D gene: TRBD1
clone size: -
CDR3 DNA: TGTGCCAGCAGTGAATATTTCCGAGGGACAGGGTTTGGAAACACCATATATTTT
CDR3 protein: CASSEYFRGTGFGNTIYF

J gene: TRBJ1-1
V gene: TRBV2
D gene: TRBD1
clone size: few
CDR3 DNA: TGTGCCAGCAGTGTAACAGGGGCCGCAGGAGCTTTCTTT
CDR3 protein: CASSVTGAAGAFF

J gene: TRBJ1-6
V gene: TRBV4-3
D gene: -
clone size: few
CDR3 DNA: TGCGCCAGCAGCCAAGAGCGAGGCTCCTATAATTCACCCCTCCACTTT
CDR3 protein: CASSQERGSYNSPLHF

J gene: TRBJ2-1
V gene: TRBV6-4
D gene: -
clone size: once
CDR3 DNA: TGTGCCAGCAGTGTTAACCTAGACAATGAGCAGTTCTTC
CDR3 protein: CASSVNLDNEQFF

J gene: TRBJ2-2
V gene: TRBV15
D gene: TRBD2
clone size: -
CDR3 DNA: TGTGCCACCAGCAGAGTGGGCGGGGGGTACACCACCGGGGAGCTGTTTTTT
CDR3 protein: CATSRVGGGYTTGELFF

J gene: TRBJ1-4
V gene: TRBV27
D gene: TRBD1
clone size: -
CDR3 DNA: TGTGCCAGCGCAAACAGGGGGAATTTTTGGGAAAAACTGTTTTTT
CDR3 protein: CASANRGNFWEKLFF

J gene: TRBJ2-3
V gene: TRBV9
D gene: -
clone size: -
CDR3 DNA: TGTGCCCGACGAAACCGGGTGGATACGCAGTATTTT
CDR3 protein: CARRNRVDTQYF

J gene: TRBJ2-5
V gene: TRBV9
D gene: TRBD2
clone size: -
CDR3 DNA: TGTGCCAGCAGCGTTACGGGACTACAAGAGACCCAGTACTTC
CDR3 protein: CASSVTGLQETQYF

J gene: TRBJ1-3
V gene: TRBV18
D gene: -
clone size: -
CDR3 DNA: TGTGCCAGCTCGCTCCTCGAAAATAGCCAGACCTCTGGAAACACCATATATTTT
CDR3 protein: CASSLLENSQTSGNTIYF

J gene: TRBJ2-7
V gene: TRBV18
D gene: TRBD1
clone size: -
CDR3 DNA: TGTGCCAGCTCACCCACAGGGGTCGTCCACGAGCAGTACTTC
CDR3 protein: CASSPTGVVHEQYF

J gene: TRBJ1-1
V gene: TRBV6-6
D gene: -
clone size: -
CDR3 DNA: TGTGCCAGCCATACGGGGGGGGTGAACACTGAAGCTTTCTTT
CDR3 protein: CASHTGGVNTEAFF

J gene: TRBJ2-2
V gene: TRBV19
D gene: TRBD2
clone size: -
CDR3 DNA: TGTGCCAGTAGTCTAGGCGGGGGGGCGAACACCGGGGAGCTGTTTTTT
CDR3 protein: CASSLGGGANTGELFF

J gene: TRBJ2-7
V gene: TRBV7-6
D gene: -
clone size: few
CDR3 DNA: TGTGCCAGCAGCTTAGAATCAGGCCGCGAACGGGAGCAGTACTTC
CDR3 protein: CASSLESGREREQYF

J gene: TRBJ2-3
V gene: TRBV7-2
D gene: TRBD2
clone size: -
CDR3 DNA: TGTGCCAGCAGCTCTTCTAGCGGTATCACAGATACGCAGTATTTT
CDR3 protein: CASSSSSGITDTQYF

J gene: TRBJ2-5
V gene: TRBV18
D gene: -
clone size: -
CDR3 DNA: TGTGCCAGCTCAGCTATCCTAACCGATGCGAAACAAGAGACCCAGTACTTC
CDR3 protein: CASSAILTDAKQETQYF

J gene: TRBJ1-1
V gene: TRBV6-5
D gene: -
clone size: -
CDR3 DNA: TGTGCCAGCAGTCTACAGGTAAACACTGAAGCTTTCTTT
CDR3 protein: CASSLQVNTEAFF

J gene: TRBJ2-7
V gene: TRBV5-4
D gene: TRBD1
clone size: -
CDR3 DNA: TGTGCCAGCAGCTTGGGGGCAGGGGGCGCTGCCGAGCAGTACTTC
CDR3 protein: CASSLGAGGAAEQYF

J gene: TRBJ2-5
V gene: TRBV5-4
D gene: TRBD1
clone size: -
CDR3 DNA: TGTGCCAGCAGCTACCTGACAGGGGGGGAGACCCAGTACTTC
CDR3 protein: CASSYLTGGETQYF

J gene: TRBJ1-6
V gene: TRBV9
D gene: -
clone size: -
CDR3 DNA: TGTGCCAGCAGCGTAGGGGGGGATAATTCACCCCTCCACTTT
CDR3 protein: CASSVGGDNSPLHF

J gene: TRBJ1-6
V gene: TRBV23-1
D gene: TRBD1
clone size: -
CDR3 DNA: TGCGCCAGCAGTCAATACAGGGGTAATTCACCCCTCCACTTT
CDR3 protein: CASSQYRGNSPLHF

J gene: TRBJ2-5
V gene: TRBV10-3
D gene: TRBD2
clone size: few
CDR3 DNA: TGTGCCATCAGCAGACTAGCGGGGGAGACCCAGTACTTC
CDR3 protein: CAISRLAGETQYF

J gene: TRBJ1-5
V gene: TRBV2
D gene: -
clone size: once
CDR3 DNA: TGTGCCAGCAGTGTCAGCAGGGATCAGCCCCAGCATTTT
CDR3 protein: CASSVSRDQPQHF

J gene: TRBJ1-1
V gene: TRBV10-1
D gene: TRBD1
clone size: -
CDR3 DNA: TGCGCCAGCAGTGCAGGGGGCGGCCGAACTGAAGCTTTCTTT
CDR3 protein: CASSAGGGRTEAFF

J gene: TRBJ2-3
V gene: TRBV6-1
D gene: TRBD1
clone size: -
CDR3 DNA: TGTGCCAGCAGCCGACAGGGGTACGACCCAGATACGCAGTATTTT
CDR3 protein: CASSRQGYDPDTQYF

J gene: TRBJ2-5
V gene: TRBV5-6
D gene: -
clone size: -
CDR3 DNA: TGTGCCAGCAGCAGAGTAGGGGCGGGGGAGACCCAGTACTTC
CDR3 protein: CASSRVGAGETQYF

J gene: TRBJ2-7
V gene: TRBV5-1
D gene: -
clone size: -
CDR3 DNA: TGCGCCAGCAGCTTGGTTGTACAGGGAGAAGACGAGCAGTACTTC
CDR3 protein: CASSLVVQGEDEQYF

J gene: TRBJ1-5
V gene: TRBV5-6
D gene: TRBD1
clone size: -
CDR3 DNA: TGTGCCAGCAGCCTGGGACAGAAAATTTATAGCAATCAGCCCCAGCATTTT
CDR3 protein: CASSLGQKIYSNQPQHF

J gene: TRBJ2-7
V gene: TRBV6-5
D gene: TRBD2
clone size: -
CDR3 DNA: TGTGCCAGCAGTTATAAAGCGGGGACCCGCTACGAGCAGTACTTC
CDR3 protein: CASSYKAGTRYEQYF

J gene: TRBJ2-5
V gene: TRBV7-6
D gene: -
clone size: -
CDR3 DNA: TGTGCCAGCAGCCGGGGGATTAAGTACCAAGAGACCCAGTACTTC
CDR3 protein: CASSRGIKYQETQYF

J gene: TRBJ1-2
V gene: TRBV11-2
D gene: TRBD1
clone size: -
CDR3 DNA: TGTGCCAGCAGCTTGGGGCAGGGGGCGCGAGAGAATGGCTACACCTTC
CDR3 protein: CASSLGQGARENGYTF

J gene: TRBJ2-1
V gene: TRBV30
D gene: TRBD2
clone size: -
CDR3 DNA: TGTGCCTGGATACTGAAGGGACTAGCGAAGGATGAGCAGTTCTTC
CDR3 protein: CAWILKGLAKDEQFF

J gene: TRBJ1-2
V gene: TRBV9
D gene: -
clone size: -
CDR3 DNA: TGTGCCAGCAGCGTAGGGGGGCCGATGAACTATGGCTACACCTTC
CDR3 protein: CASSVGGPMNYGYTF

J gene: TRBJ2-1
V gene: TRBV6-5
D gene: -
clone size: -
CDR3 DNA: TGTGCCAGCAGTTCGGGGGCCTACAATGAGCAGTTCTTC
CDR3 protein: CASSSGAYNEQFF

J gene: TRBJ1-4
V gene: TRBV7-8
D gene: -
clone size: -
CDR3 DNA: TGTGCCAGCAGCGCCAGGGGTAGAGATGAAAAACTGTTTTTT
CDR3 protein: CASSARGRDEKLFF

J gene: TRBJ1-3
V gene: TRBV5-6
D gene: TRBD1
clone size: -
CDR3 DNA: TGTGCCAGCAGCTTTACCACAGGGGGCGTTGGCCACACCATATATTTT
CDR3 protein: CASSFTTGGVGHTIYF

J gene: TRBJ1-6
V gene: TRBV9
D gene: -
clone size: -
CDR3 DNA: TGTGCCAGCAGCCCCCAGGGTCTCCTCACCTATAATTCACCCCTCCACTTT
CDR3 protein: CASSPQGLLTYNSPLHF

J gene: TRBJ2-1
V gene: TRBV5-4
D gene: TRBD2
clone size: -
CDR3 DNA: TGTGCCAGCAGCTTCCGGGGGGGGTCTTCGAATGAGCAGTTCTTC
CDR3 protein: CASSFRGGSSNEQFF

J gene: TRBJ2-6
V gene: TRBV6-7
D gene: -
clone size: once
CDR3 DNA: TGTGCCAGCAGACCCCTTGTAGTGCGGGGAACCTCTGGGGCCAACGTCCTGACTTTC
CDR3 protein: CASRPLVVRGTSGANVLTF

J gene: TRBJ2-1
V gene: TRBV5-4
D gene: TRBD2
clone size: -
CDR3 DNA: TGTGCCAGCAGCTCCCTAGCGGGGGGACTAGTGGGTGAGCAGTTCTTC
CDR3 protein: CASSSLAGGLVGEQFF

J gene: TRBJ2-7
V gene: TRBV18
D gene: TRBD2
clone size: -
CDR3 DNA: TGTGCCAGCTCACCAATCTCCCTAGCGGGGGGGCCGCGTATCGAGCAGTACTTC
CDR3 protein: CASSPISLAGGPRIEQYF

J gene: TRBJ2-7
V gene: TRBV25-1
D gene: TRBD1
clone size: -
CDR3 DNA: TGTGCCAGCAGTGTGGGACAGGGGCTCTACGAGCAGTACTTC
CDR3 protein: CASSVGQGLYEQYF

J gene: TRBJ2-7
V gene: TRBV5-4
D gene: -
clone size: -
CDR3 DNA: TGTGCCAGCAGCCTAACAGCGTGGCCACACAGGAGCTCCTACGAGCAGTACTTC
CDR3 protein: CASSLTAWPHRSSYEQYF

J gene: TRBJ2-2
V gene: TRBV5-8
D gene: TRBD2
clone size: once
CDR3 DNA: TGTGCCAGCAGCTTACTAGCGGGGAACACCGGGGAGCTGTTTTTT
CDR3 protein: CASSLLAGNTGELFF